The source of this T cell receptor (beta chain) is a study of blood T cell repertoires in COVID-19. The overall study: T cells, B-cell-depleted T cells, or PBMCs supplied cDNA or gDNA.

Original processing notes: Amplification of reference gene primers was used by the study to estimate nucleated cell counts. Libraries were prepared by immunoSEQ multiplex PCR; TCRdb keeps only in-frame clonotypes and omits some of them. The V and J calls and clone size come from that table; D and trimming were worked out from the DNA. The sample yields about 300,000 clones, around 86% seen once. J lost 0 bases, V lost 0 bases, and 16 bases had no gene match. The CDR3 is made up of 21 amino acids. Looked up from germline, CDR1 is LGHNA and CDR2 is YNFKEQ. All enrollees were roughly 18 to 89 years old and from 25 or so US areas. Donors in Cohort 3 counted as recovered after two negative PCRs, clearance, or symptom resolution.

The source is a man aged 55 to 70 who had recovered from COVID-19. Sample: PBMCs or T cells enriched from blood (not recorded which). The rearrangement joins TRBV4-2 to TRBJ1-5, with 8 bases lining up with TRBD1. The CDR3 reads CASSQDRRPDRGRDSNQPQHF. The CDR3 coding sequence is TGTGCCAGCAGCCAAGATCGCCGGCCCGACAGGGGACGCGATAGCAATCAGCCCCAGCATTTT.